This T cell receptor beta chain originates from a study of tissue T cells after allogeneic stem cell transplantation. Across the whole study: Samples with visible lymphocytes on H&E were prioritized for sequencing. Findings and caveats of the study: Within patients, tissue anatomy strongly shaped TCR repertoire composition. Blood and spleen captured only part of the tissue TCR repertoire.

Some clones are missing from TCRdb's copy, which holds only in-frame ones; the method was immunoSEQ multiplex PCR. The profile shows more than 7,000 clones, roughly three fifths of them singletons. CDR1 and CDR2 (germline): LNHDA, SQIVND (reference sequence). The ends lost 6 bases at V and 4 bases at J; junction bases unmatched: 9. This CDR3 is built from 15 residues. Concerning this clone: Its antigen is still unknown.

The source of this sequence is a female donor of 60 years or more with lung cancer. This material consisted of tissue from the jejunum, taken at autopsy. The chain combines TRBV19 with TRBJ2-1, with TRBD1 matching 7 bases. CDR3 nucleotide sequence: TGTGCCAGTAGGATGGACAGGAATTCTTACAATGAGCAGTTCTTC. This encodes CASRMDRNSYNEQFF.